This passage covers 3 T cell receptor beta chains from one sample sequenced in a study of vaccination and CD4 T cells after COVID-19. Antigens of these TCRs are unknown. The Oncomine TCR Beta short-read assay generated sequence data from the DNA of cultured CD4+ T cells. TCRdb passed the PCR reads through MiXCR, listing each CDR3 protein once. The sample holds about 5,600 distinct CDR3 sequences; about 41% are singletons and the top ten take approximately 37%. Sample treatment: roughly nine-day PBMC culture with coronavirus spike peptide pools or control peptides (ViraFEST assay). Collection of the unexposed donor's CD4+ T cells took place before the COVID-19 pandemic (2011-2018). The sample taken for sequencing was CD4+ T cells from blood, cultured in vitro. Receptors originate from a human donor in good health.

This clonotype has just a few counts. V is TRBV6-1 and J is TRBJ1-1, with 7 bases lining up with TRBD1. The CDR3 loop spans 14 amino acids. Germline V gene lookup returns CDR1 MNHNS and CDR2 SASEGT. V shed 6 bases, J shed 2 bases, and the junction held 6 bases outside the gene matches. In DNA form, the CDR3 reads TGTGCCAGCAGACGGGGACAGCTAAACACTGAAGCTTTCTTT. This encodes CASRRGQLNTEAFF.

The chain links TRBV15 to TRBJ1-6; weak D call: TRBD1 (6 bases). The ends were cut back, 5 bases at V and 5 bases at J, with 13 bases in the middle. Germline V gene lookup returns CDR1 LNHNV and CDR2 YYDKDF (reference sequence). The CDR3 length is 15 residues. Here the CDR3 DNA reads TGTGCCACCAGCGAGTCCAGGGGTAATAATTCACCCCTCCACTTT. This sequence encodes CATSESRGNNSPLHF.

In its sample, this clonotype was seen a few times. This sequence joins TRBV6-4 and TRBJ2-2; no definite D call. The length of the CDR3 is 14 residues. Trimming shortened V by 2 bases and J by 1 base, and 5 bases separated the two germline ends. Per germline, CDR1 MRHNA and CDR2 SNTAGT. CDR3 nucleotide sequence: TGTGCCAGCAGTGACAGGCTGAACACCGGGGAGCTGTTTTTT. Translating it yields CASSDRLNTGELFF.